This record covers a single T cell receptor beta chain. Its target is not known. This sample is drawn from a study of identical twins. Points from the study as a whole: A partial confounding effect on zero-insertion analyses could come from invariant MAIT and iNKT cells.

Using its own MiXCR run on the 5' RACE reads, TCRdb lists one record per CDR3 protein. The data contain about 550,000 distinct CDR3 sequences, approximately 20% of them singletons. Healthy Caucasian individuals made up all the donors. The CDR3 is made up of 16 amino acids. The V and J ends lost 0 bases and 3 bases, in that order; junction bases with no gene match: 4. CDR1 is LNHNV and CDR2 is YYDKDF in the germline V gene (reference sequence). These same data were also listed under a study on yellow fever vaccine responses in identical twins.

This clonotype originated in a woman aged 18-29 years in good health. The gene calls are TRBV15 and TRBJ2-1; 8 positions agree with TRBD1. Source material: CD4+ T cells sorted from blood. The DNA of the CDR3 is TGTGCCACCAGCAGAGACCCCGGGACAGGCTACAATGAGCAGTTCTTC. Translating it yields CATSRDPGTGYNEQFF.